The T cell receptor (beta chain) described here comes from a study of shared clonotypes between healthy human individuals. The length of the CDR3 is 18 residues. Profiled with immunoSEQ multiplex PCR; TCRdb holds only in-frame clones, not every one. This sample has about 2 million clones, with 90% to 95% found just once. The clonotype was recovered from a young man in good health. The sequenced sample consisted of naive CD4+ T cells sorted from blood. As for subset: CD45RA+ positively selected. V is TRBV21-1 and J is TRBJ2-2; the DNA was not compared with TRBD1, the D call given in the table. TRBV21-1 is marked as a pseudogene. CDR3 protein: CASSKEAGGADNTGELFF. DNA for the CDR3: TGTGCCAGCAGCAAAGAGGCAGGGGGCGCGGATAACACCGGGGAGCTGTTTTTT.